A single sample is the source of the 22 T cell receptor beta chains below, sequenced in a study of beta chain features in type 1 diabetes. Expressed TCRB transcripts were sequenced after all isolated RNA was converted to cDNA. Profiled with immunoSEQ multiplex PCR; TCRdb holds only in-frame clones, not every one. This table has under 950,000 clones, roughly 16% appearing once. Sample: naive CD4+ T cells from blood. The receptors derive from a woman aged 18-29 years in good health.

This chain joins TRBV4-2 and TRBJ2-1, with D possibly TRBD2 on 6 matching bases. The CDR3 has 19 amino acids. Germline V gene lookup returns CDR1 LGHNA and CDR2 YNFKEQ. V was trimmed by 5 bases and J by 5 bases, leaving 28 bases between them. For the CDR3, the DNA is TGTGCCAGCAGCTCAGGACGGGGAGGTGAGGTTAGGGTCAACAATGAGCAGTTCTTC. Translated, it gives CASSSGRGGEVRVNNEQFF.

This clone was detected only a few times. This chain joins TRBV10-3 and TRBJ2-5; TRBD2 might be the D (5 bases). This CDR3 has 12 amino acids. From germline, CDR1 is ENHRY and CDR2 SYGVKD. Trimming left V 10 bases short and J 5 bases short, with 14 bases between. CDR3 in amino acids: CATRSGFETQYF. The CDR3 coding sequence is TGTGCCACAAGATCGGGGTTTGAGACCCAGTACTTC.

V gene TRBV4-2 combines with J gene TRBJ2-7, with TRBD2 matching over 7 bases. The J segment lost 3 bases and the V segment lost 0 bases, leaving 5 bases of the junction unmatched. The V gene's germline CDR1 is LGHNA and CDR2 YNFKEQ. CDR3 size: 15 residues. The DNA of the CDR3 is TGTGCCAGCAGCCAAGAGGTTAGCGGGTTCTACGAGCAGTACTTC. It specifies CASSQEVSGFYEQYF.

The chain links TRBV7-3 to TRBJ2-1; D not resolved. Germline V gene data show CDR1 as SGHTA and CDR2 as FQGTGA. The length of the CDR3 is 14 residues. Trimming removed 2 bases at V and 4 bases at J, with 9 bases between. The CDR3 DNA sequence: TGTGCCAGCAGCTTAGCGCCAGAATACAATGAGCAGTTCTTC. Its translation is CASSLAPEYNEQFF.

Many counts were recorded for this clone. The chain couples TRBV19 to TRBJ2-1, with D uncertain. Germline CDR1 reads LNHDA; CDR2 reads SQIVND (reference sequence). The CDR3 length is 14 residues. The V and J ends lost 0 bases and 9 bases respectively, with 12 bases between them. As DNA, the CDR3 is TGTGCCAGTAGTATAGACGGCCGTCGGCGTGAGCAGTTCTTC. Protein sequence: CASSIDGRRREQFF. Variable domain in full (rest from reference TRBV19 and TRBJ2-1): DGGITQSPKYLFRKEGQNVTLSCEQNLNHDAMYWYRQDPGQGLRLIYYSQIVNDFQKGDIAEGYSVSREKKESFPLTVTSAQKNPTAFYLCASSIDGRRREQFFGPGTRLTVL.

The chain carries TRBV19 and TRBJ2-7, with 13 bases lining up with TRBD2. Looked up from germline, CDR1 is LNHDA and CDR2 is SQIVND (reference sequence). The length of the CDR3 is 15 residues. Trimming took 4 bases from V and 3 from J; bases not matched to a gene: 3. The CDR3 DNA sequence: TGTGCCAGTAGTACCCGGACTAGCGGGAGCTACGAGCAGTACTTC. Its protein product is CASSTRTSGSYEQYF.

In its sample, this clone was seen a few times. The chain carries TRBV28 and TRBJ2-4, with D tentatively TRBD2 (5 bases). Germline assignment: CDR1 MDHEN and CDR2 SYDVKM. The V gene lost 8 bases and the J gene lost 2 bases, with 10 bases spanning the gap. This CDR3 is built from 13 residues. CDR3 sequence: CASSGNSKNIQYF. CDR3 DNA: TGTGCCAGCTCGGGAAATTCCAAAAACATTCAGTACTTC.

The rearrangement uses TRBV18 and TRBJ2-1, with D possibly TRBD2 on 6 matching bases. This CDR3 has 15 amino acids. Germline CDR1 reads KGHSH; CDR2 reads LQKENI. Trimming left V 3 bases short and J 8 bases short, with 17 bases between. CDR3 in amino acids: CASSPRRALSDEQFF. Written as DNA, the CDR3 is TGTGCCAGCTCACCGAGGAGGGCCCTCTCCGATGAGCAGTTCTTC. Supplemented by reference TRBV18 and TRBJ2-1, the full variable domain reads NAGVMQNPRHLVRRRGQEARLRCSPMKGHSHVYWYRQLPEEGLKFMVYLQKENIIDESGMPKERFSAEFPKEGPSILRIQQVVRGDSAAYFCASSPRRALSDEQFFGPGTRLTVL.

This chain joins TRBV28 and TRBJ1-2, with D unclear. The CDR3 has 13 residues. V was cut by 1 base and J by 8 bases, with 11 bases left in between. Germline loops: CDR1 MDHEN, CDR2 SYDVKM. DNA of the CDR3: TGTGCCAGCAGTTTATCGCCGGTCAGGGGCTACACCTTC. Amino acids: CASSLSPVRGYTF.

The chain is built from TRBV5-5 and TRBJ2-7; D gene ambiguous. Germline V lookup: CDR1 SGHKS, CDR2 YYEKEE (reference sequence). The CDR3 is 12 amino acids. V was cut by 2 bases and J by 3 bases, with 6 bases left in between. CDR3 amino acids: CASSFSSYEQYF. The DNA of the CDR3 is TGTGCCAGCAGCTTCAGCAGCTACGAGCAGTACTTC.

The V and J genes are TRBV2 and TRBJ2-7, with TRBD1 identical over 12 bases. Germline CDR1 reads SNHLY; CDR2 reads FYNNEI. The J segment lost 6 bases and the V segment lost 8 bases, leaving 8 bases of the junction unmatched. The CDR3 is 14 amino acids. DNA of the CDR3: TGTGCCAGCCTTCAGGGGACAGGGGGCGTCGAGCAGTACTTC. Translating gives CASLQGTGGVEQYF. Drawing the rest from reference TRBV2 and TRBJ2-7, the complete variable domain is EPEVTQTPSHQVTQMGQEVILRCVPISNHLYFYWYRQILGQKVEFLVSFYNNEISEKSEIFDDQFSVERPDGSNFTLKIRSTKLEDSAMYFCASLQGTGGVEQYFGPGTRLTVT.

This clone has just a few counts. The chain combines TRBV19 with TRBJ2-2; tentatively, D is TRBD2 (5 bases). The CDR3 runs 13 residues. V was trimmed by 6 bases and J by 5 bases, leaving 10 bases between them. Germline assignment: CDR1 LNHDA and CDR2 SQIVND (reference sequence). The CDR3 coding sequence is TGTGCCAGTAGGCCCCGCGGGACCGGGGAGCTGTTTTTT. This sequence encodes CASRPRGTGELFF.

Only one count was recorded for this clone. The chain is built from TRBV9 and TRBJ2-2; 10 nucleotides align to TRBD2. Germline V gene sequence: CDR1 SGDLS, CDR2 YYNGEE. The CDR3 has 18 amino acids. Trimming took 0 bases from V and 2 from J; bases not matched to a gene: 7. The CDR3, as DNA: TGTGCCAGCAGCGTAGGAGTTAGCGGGAGGTCCAACACCGGGGAGCTGTTTTTT. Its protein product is CASSVGVSGRSNTGELFF.

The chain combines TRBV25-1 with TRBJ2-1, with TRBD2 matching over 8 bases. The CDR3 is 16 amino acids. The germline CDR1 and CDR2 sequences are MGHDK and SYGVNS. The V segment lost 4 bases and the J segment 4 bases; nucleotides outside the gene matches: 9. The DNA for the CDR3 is TGTGCCAGCAGTGCGGGCGGAGCGGGAGTATACAATGAGCAGTTCTTC. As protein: CASSAGGAGVYNEQFF.

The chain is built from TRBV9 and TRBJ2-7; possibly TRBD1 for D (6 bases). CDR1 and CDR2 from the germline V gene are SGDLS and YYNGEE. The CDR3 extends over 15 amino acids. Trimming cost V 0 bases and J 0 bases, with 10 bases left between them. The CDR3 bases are TGTGCCAGCAGCGTAGCGGGACACGACTCCTACGAGCAGTACTTC. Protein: CASSVAGHDSYEQYF.

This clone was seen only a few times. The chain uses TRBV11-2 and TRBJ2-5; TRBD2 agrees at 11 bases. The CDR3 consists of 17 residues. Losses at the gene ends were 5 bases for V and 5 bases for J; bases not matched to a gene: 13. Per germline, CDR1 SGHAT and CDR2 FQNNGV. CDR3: CASSTSASGRLRETQYF. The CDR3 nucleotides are TGTGCCAGCAGCACATCCGCTAGCGGGAGGTTGCGGGAGACCCAGTACTTC.

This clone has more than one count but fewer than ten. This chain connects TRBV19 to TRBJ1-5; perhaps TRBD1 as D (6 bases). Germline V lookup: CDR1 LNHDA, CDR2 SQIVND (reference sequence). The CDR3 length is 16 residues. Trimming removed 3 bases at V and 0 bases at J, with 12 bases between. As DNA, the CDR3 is TGTGCCAGTAGTATCCAGGGGACGGATAGCAATCAGCCCCAGCATTTT. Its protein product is CASSIQGTDSNQPQHF. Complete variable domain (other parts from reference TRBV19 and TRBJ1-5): DGGITQSPKYLFRKEGQNVTLSCEQNLNHDAMYWYRQDPGQGLRLIYYSQIVNDFQKGDIAEGYSVSREKKESFPLTVTSAQKNPTAFYLCASSIQGTDSNQPQHFGDGTRLSIL.

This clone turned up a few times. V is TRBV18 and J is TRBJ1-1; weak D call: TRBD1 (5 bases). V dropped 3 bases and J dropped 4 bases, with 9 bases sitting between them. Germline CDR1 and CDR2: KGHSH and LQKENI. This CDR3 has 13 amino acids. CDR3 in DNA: TGTGCCAGCTCACCGCGGGGGATCACTGAAGCTTTCTTT. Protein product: CASSPRGITEAFF.

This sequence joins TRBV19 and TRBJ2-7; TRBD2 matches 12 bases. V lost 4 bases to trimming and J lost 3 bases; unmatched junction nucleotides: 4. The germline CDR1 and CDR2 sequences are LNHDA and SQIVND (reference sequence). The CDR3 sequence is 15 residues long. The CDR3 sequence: CASSTQTSGSYEQYF. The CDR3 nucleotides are TGTGCCAGTAGTACCCAGACTAGCGGGAGCTACGAGCAGTACTTC.

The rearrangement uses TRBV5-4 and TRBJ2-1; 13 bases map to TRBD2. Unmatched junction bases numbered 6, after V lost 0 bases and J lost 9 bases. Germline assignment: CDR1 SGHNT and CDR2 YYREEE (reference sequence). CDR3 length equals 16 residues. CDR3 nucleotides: TGTGCCAGCAGCTTGGGTGGACTAGCGGGAGACTCTGAGCAGTTCTTC. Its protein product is CASSLGGLAGDSEQFF.

CDR3: CASSVAPGGDIQYF. Written as DNA, the CDR3 is TGTGCCAGCAGCGTAGCCCCAGGGGGGGACATTCAGTACTTC. The chain carries TRBV9 and TRBJ2-4; TRBD1 or TRBD2 may be the D gene (7 bases each). CDR1 is SGDLS, CDR2 YYNGEE, per germline. V lost 0 bases to trimming and J lost 8 bases, with 12 bases between them. CDR3 length: 14 amino acids.

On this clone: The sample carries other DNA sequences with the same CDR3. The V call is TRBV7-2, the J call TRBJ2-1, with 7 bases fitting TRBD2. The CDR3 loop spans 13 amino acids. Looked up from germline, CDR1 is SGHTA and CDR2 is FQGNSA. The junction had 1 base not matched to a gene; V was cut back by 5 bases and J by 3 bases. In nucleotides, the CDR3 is TGTGCCAGCAGCCGGACTAGCTACAATGAGCAGTTCTTC. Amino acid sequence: CASSRTSYNEQFF. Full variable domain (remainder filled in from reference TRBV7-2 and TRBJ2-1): GAGVSQSPSNKVTEKGKDVELRCDPISGHTALYWYRQSLGQGLEFLIYFQGNSAPDKSGLPSDRFSAERTGGSVSTLTIQRTQQEDSAVYLCASSRTSYNEQFFGPGTRLTVL.